The following is a TCR beta chain sequence with its context. Clones were read by immunoSEQ multiplex PCR, and TCRdb kept only the in-frame ones, dropping some. The sample yields over 150,000 clones, about 86% seen once. This entry comes from a study of cytomegalovirus exposure and HLA in healthy donors. The V gene end was trimmed by 6 bases and the J gene end by 1 base; junction bases not matched to a gene: 2. The V gene's germline CDR1 is SGHRS and CDR2 YFSETQ. The CDR3 runs to 13 residues. The chain is built from TRBV5-1 and TRBJ2-5; 8 nucleotides line up with TRBD1. Specimen: PBMCs. The receptor comes from a man between 18 and 35 years old in good health and CMV-seropositive. This CDR3 is CASKDRVQETQYF. The CDR3 DNA reads TGCGCCAGCAAGGACAGGGTCCAAGAGACCCAGTACTTC.